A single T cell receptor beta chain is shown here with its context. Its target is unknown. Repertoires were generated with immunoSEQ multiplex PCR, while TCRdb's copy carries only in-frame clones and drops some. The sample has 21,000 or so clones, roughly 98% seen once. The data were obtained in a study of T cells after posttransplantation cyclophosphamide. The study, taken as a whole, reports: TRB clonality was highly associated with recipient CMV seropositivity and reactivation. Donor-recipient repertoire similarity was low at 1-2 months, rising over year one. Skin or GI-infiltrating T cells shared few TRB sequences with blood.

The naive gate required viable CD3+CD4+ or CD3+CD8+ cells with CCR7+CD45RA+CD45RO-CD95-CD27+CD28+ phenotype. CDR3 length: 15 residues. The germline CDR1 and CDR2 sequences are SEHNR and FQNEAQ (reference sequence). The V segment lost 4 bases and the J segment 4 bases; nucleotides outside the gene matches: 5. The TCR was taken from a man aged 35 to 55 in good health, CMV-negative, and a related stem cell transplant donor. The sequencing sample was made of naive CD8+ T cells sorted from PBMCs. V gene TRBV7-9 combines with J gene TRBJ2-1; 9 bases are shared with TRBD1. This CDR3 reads CASSSGTGLYNEQFF. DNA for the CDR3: TGTGCCAGCAGCTCCGGGACAGGGTTGTACAATGAGCAGTTCTTC.